Presented here are 10 T cell receptor beta chains from one specimen sequenced in a study of OX40 agonist ivuxolimab in advanced cancers. Repertoires were generated with immunoSEQ multiplex PCR, while TCRdb's copy carries only in-frame clones and drops some. Seen here are 75,000 to 100,000 clones, more than 90% observed once, and the top ten hold 3% to 3.5%. The sequencing used CD4+ or CD8+ T cells sorted from blood, collected in a trial of the OX40 agonist ivuxolimab. The receptors come from an adult with an advanced solid tumor such as melanoma, head and neck, liver or kidney cancer.

The V and J genes are TRBV6-6 and TRBJ1-2, with D perhaps matching TRBD1 (6 bases). CDR1 is MNHNY, CDR2 SVGAGI, per germline (reference sequence). This CDR3 is 11 amino acids long. Trimming removed 8 bases at V and 8 bases at J, with 12 bases between. CDR3 sequence: CASGYREGYTF. For the CDR3, the DNA is TGTGCCAGCGGGTACAGGGAAGGCTACACCTTC.

This clone was found once. The chain combines TRBV21-1 with TRBJ1-2. TRBV21-1 is a documented pseudogene. CDR3 length equals 12 residues. The chain's CDR3 is CASRSGNYGYTF. In DNA, the CDR3 is TGTGCCAGCAGAAGCGGGAACTATGGCTACACCTTC.

V usage is TRBV27 and J usage is TRBJ2-1; no definite D call. The germline V and J ends were trimmed by 0 bases and 1 base, with 4 bases remaining between them. CDR1 and CDR2 from the germline V gene are MNHEY and SMNVEV (reference sequence). The CDR3 has 14 residues. DNA of the CDR3: TGTGCCAGCAGTTTATCCCTGTCCTACAATGAGCAGTTCTTC. Its protein is CASSLSLSYNEQFF.

This clone was recorded a few times. The chain uses TRBV6-5 and TRBJ1-3; D is undetermined. Germline values: CDR1 MNHEY, CDR2 SVGAGI. The CDR3 is made up of 15 amino acids. Trimming took 0 bases from V and 1 from J, leaving 7 bases between them. In nucleotides, the CDR3 is TGTGCCAGCAGTTACTCGACCGGGTCTGGAAACACCATATATTTT. This codes for CASSYSTGSGNTIYF.

CDR3 nucleotide sequence: TGTGCCAGCAGCGTAATGGGACAGTACACAGATACGCAGTATTTT. Translation: CASSVMGQYTDTQYF. The rearrangement links TRBV9 to TRBJ2-3; 7 bases are shared with TRBD1. Germline CDR1 and CDR2: SGDLS and YYNGEE. Trimming removed 1 base from V and 2 bases from J; junction bases left unmatched: 4. The CDR3 runs to 15 residues.

The CDR3 bases are TGTGCCAGCAGCTTAGAAGGGAGGGGTAGCACAGATACGCAGTATTTT. It yields the protein CASSLEGRGSTDTQYF. The chain uses TRBV7-9 and TRBJ2-3, with TRBD2 matching over 7 bases. The CDR3 spans 16 residues. V was pared by 1 base and J by 0 bases, with 4 bases of the junction left unmatched. The germline CDR1 and CDR2 sequences are SEHNR and FQNEAQ (reference sequence).

The rearrangement uses TRBV5-8 and TRBJ1-5; D perhaps matches TRBD1 (5 bases). Trimming removed 6 bases at V and 7 bases at J, with 20 bases between. The CDR3 loop spans 15 amino acids. Germline V lookup: CDR1 SGHTS, CDR2 YDEGEE. In nucleotides, the CDR3 is TGTGCCAGCACCGTTCATGGGGGGACTGGGCAGCCCCAGCATTTT. It is translated as CASTVHGGTGQPQHF.

The genes are TRBV9 and TRBJ1-2, with D unclear. V lost 0 bases, J lost 1 base, and 4 bases lay in between. Germline CDR1 reads SGDLS; CDR2 reads YYNGEE. The CDR3 consists of 13 residues. The chain's CDR3 is CASSVASNYGYTF. The CDR3 DNA reads TGTGCCAGCAGCGTAGCTAGTAACTATGGCTACACCTTC. The full variable domain, rest sourced from reference TRBV9 and TRBJ1-2, is DSGVTQTPKHLITATGQRVTLRCSPRSGDLSVYWYQQSLDQGLQFLIQYYNGEERAKGNILERFSAQQFPDLHSELNLSSLELGDSALYFCASSVASNYGYTFGSGTRLTVV.

This rearrangement joins TRBV4-1 to TRBJ2-4, with 7 bases fitting TRBD1. The CDR3 loop spans 13 amino acids. CDR1 is MGHRA and CDR2 is YSYEKL in the germline V gene. The J segment lost 5 bases and the V segment lost 3 bases, leaving 1 base of the junction unmatched. CDR3 sequence (DNA): TGCGCCAGCAGCCATCAGGGGGAAAACATTCAGTACTTC. This codes for CASSHQGENIQYF.

The rearrangement joins TRBV9 to TRBJ2-5; possibly TRBD2 for D (5 bases). Judging by the DNA end, TRBJ2-7 fits better; the J call may be wrong. Per germline, CDR1 SGDLS and CDR2 YYNGEE. The CDR3 covers 13 residues. This CDR3 reads CASSGELEHEQYF. As DNA, the CDR3 is TGTGCCAGCAGCGGTGAACTAGAACACGAGCAGTACTTC.